One sample yielded the 27 T cell receptor beta chains listed below, sequenced in a study of molecular identifiers for immune sequencing clone quantification. Using its own MiXCR run on the PCR reads, TCRdb lists one record per CDR3 protein. The sample carries approximately 550,000 distinct CDR3 sequences, around a fifth recorded once. Sequencing was done on a sample of naive CD8+ T cells from blood, with Jurkat cell RNA spiked in. Subset of the sample: FACS-sorted CD8+CD4-CCR7+CD45RA+ naive T cells. The receptors derive from a human donor in good health. Some libraries in this study had Jurkat cell RNA spiked in.

A few counts support this clonotype. V usage is TRBV19 and J usage is TRBJ1-5; 9 bases agree with TRBD1. The V gene's germline CDR1 is LNHDA and CDR2 SQIVND (reference sequence). J was trimmed by 6 bases and V by 5 bases; bases with no gene match: 8. The CDR3 has 15 amino acids. The CDR3 sequence: CASSFGQGTPQPQHF. In DNA form, the CDR3 reads TGTGCCAGTAGTTTCGGACAGGGGACCCCTCAGCCCCAGCATTTT.

Turning to this clonotype: This may arise from a read error, as a much more abundant clone is one base away. CDR3 sequence: CASGLMQGTTDTQYF. The CDR3 nucleotides are TGTGCTAGTGGTTTGATGCAGGGAACGACAGATACGCAGTATTTT. This chain joins TRBV12-5 and TRBJ2-3, with D possibly matching TRBD1 (5 bases). V dropped 2 bases and J dropped 3 bases, with 12 bases sitting between them. The CDR3 length is 15 residues. Germline CDR1 and CDR2: LGHNT and FRNRAP.

This rearrangement joins TRBV6-1 to TRBJ2-7; D tentatively reads TRBD1 or TRBD2 (5 bases each). Germline-derived CDR1 and CDR2 are MNHNS and SASEGT. Deletions cut 7 bases from V and 3 bases from J, with 16 bases between. There are 14 residues in the CDR3. This CDR3 reads CASKALGDRYEQYF. CDR3 coding DNA: TGTGCCAGCAAAGCCTTAGGGGACCGCTACGAGCAGTACTTC.

This clonotype occurred many times. This chain connects TRBV12-5 to TRBJ1-3, with D unclear. The CDR3 totals 11 residues. From germline, CDR1 is LGHNT and CDR2 FRNRAP. The V end was cut by 3 bases, the J end by 11 bases, with 8 bases between. CDR3 residues: CASGLPPAIYF. Written as DNA, the CDR3 is TGTGCTAGTGGTTTACCACCCGCCATATATTTT.

This clonotype was counted a single time. This clone may be a read error of a much larger clone one base away. The chain carries TRBV29-1 and TRBJ2-4; D remains ambiguous. The V gene's germline CDR1 is SQVTM and CDR2 ANQGSEA. This CDR3 contains 14 residues. V was clipped by 0 bases and J by 9 bases, with 15 bases between them. The DNA for the CDR3 is TGCAGCGTTGAAGATGGTGGTAGGTTGGGCATTCAGTACTTC. Amino acids: CSVEDGGRLGIQYF.

In this sample, this clonotype turned up many times. The chain couples TRBV29-1 to TRBJ1-3; D is perhaps TRBD1 (6 bases). CDR3 length equals 16 residues. V was shortened by 3 bases and J by 0 bases, with 15 bases between the two germline ends. Germline V lookup: CDR1 SQVTM, CDR2 ANQGSEA. CDR3 nucleotide sequence: TGCAGCGTTGAGGTACAACAGGGTGTCTCTGGAAACACCATATATTTT. It translates to CSVEVQQGVSGNTIYF.

The table lists this clonotype with a few counts. This chain connects TRBV19 to TRBJ2-1; TRBD1 aligns across 8 bases. After removal of 7 bases from V and 9 bases from J, the junction contained 8 bases not matched to a gene. CDR1 and CDR2 from the germline V gene are LNHDA and SQIVND (reference sequence). This CDR3 spans 13 amino acids. The CDR3 nucleotides are TGTGCCAGTACCTTTCAGGGGGCTAGTGAGCAGTTCTTC. This sequence encodes CASTFQGASEQFF.

As concerns this clonotype: A much larger clone differs from this one at a single base, so this may be a read error. The rearrangement joins TRBV12-3 or TRBV12-4 to TRBJ2-2, with D unclear. This CDR3 region has 13 residues. With 5 bases removed from V and 6 bases from J, the gap between germline ends came to 10 bases. CDR3 in DNA: TGTGCCAGCAGTCCCTTTGGCGCCGGGGAGCTGTTTTTT. Encoded protein: CASSPFGAGELFF.

This clonotype has a count of ten or more. V and J are TRBV28 and TRBJ2-7; 7 bases agree with TRBD1. The CDR3 length is 14 residues. Germline loops: CDR1 MDHEN, CDR2 SYDVKM. J gave up 5 bases and V 3 bases, and 7 bases lay outside the gene matches. The CDR3 here is CASSFRGRVNEQYF. CDR3 bases: TGTGCCAGCAGTTTTAGGGGGCGCGTCAACGAGCAGTACTTC.

This chain uses TRBV4-3 with TRBJ2-7; D tentatively fits TRBD1 or TRBD2 (6 bases each). Germline V CDR1 and CDR2: LGHNA, YSLEER. The germline V and J ends were trimmed by 3 bases and 3 bases, with 18 bases remaining between them. The CDR3 consists of 16 residues. This CDR3 reads CASSQDLGGAGYEQYF. CDR3 coding DNA: TGCGCCAGCAGCCAGGACCTGGGGGGCGCCGGCTACGAGCAGTACTTC.

This clonotype was counted at least ten times. CDR3 amino acids: CASSQISGANVLTF. In DNA, the CDR3 is TGCGCCAGCAGCCAAATCTCTGGGGCCAACGTCCTGACTTTC. This chain links TRBV4-1 with TRBJ2-6; no reliable D call. Between the trimmed V and J ends, which lost 2 bases and 0 bases, there was a span of 2 bases. The CDR3 loop spans 14 amino acids. Germline CDR1 and CDR2: MGHRA and YSYEKL.

This clonotype was detected a few times. The chain carries TRBV5-8 and TRBJ2-5; the D gene is possibly TRBD1 (6 bases). Germline CDR1 and CDR2: SGHTS and YDEGEE. Trimming cost V 4 bases and J 0 bases, with 10 bases left between them. This CDR3 is 14 amino acids long. The CDR3 nucleotides are TGTGCCAGCAGCCATGGGACATACCAAGAGACCCAGTACTTC. Its translation is CASSHGTYQETQYF.

This clonotype was seen repeatedly, ten times or more. The CDR3 here is CASSPPVPGVGGEEQYF. The CDR3 DNA is TGTGCCAGCAGCCCCCCAGTACCGGGAGTTGGGGGTGAGGAGCAGTACTTC. The rearrangement links TRBV7-9 to TRBJ2-7, with D perhaps TRBD2 (6 bases). Germline lookup yields CDR1 SEHNR and CDR2 FQNEAQ (reference sequence). The CDR3 consists of 17 residues. V was trimmed by 5 bases and J by 7 bases, leaving 27 bases between them.

As DNA, the CDR3 is TGTGCCAGCAGTTACGCCGACAGGGGGTATACTGAAGCTTTCTTT. It yields the protein CASSYADRGYTEAFF. This chain links TRBV6-2 or TRBV6-3 with TRBJ1-1; 9 bases are a match to TRBD1. CDR3 length equals 15 residues. After removal of 2 bases from V and 5 bases from J, the junction contained 6 bases not matched to a gene. Looked up from germline, CDR1 is MNHEY and CDR2 is SVGEGT.

This clonotype has ten or more counts. This chain connects TRBV6-5 to TRBJ2-1; possibly TRBD2 for D (5 bases). Germline V gene lookup returns CDR1 MNHEY and CDR2 SVGAGI. V lost 0 bases and J 4 bases, leaving 10 bases between the germline ends. This CDR3 region has 15 residues. The CDR3, as DNA: TGTGCCAGCAGTTACTCGGCGACTACTTACAATGAGCAGTTCTTC. Amino acid sequence: CASSYSATTYNEQFF.

This clonotype showed up just a few times. The chain couples TRBV4-1 to TRBJ1-2; the D is unclear. The CDR3 sequence is 15 residues long. From germline, CDR1 is MGHRA and CDR2 YSYEKL. V gave up 0 bases and J gave up 5 bases, with 13 bases separating them. The CDR3, as DNA: TGCGCCAGCAGCCAAGAAGAAGCTATGGGGTATGGCTACACCTTC. Amino acids: CASSQEEAMGYGYTF.

A few counts support this clonotype. The V and J genes are TRBV7-9 and TRBJ1-1; D is unclear. V shed 5 bases and J shed 6 bases, with 16 bases lying between them. The CDR3 length is 14 residues. CDR1 and CDR2 from the germline V gene are SEHNR and FQNEAQ (reference sequence). Here the CDR3 reads CASSPPRPGAEAFF. CDR3 nucleotides: TGTGCCAGCAGCCCCCCCCGCCCTGGTGCTGAAGCTTTCTTT. The whole variable domain, filled in from reference TRBV7-9 and TRBJ1-1, reads DTGVSQNPRHKITKRGQNVTFRCDPISEHNRLYWYRQTLGQGPEFLTYFQNEAQLEKSRLLSDRFSAERPKGSFSTLEIQRTEQGDSAMYLCASSPPRPGAEAFFGQGTRLTVV.

The V and J genes are TRBV4-1 and TRBJ2-1; D remains unclear. Germline values: CDR1 MGHRA, CDR2 YSYEKL. V lost 6 bases and J 9 bases, leaving 18 bases between the germline ends. This CDR3 has 14 residues. The CDR3 nucleotides are TGCGCCAGCAGGCTCGATAAGGGTTTCGGTGAGCAGTTCTTC. Translated: CASRLDKGFGEQFF.

This clonotype has ten or more counts. The gene calls are TRBV28 and TRBJ2-3; TRBD2 might be the D (5 bases). CDR1 and CDR2 from the germline V gene are MDHEN and SYDVKM. This CDR3 is built from 13 residues. V lost 8 bases and J 3 bases, leaving 12 bases between the germline ends. CDR3 residues: CASRSRGTDTQYF. The CDR3 DNA reads as TGTGCCAGCCGTAGTCGCGGGACAGATACGCAGTATTTT.

On this clonotype itself: This may be a read error, as it is one base from a much larger clone. The chain combines TRBV5-6 with TRBJ1-2, with a weak D call TRBD1 (5 bases). The germline CDR1 and CDR2 sequences are SGHDT and YYEEEE. The CDR3 consists of 19 residues. CDR3 sequence: CAGSLVFFGLEDRNYGYTF. In nucleotides, the CDR3 is TGTGCCGGCAGCTTGGTTTTCTTTGGGCTCGAAGACAGAAACTATGGCTACACCTTC.

The CDR3 loop reads CASSQVSYRSTNYGYTF. DNA of the CDR3: TGTGCCAGCAGCCAAGTAAGCTACAGGTCAACTAACTATGGCTACACCTTC. This chain joins TRBV3-1 and TRBJ1-2; possibly TRBD1 for D (5 bases). Germline CDR1 is LGHDT and CDR2 is YNNKEL (reference sequence). Deletions cut 1 base from V and 0 bases from J, with 15 bases between. The CDR3 runs 17 residues. The complete variable domain, with remaining parts taken from reference TRBV3-1 and TRBJ1-2, reads DTAVSQTPKYLVTQMGNDKSIKCEQNLGHDTMYWYKQDSKKFLKIMFSYNNKELIINETVPNRFSPKSPDKAHLNLHINSLELGDSAVYFCASSQVSYRSTNYGYTFGSGTRLTVV.

At least ten counts were recorded for this clonotype. The V gene is TRBV28, the J gene TRBJ1-5; 7 bases agree with TRBD1. J lost 5 bases, V lost 1 base, and 5 bases had no gene match. There are 15 residues in the CDR3. Germline CDR1 reads MDHEN; CDR2 reads SYDVKM. The CDR3: CASSLLYRGDQPQHF. Written as DNA, the CDR3 is TGTGCCAGCAGTTTATTATACAGGGGAGATCAGCCCCAGCATTTT.

This clonotype came up a few times. This sequence joins TRBV4-1 and TRBJ2-5; TRBD2 matches at 10 bases. Unmatched junction bases numbered 7, after V lost 1 base and J lost 5 bases. The CDR3 spans 16 residues. Germline-derived CDR1 and CDR2 are MGHRA and YSYEKL. CDR3 residues: CASSQGTSGVGETQYF. CDR3 DNA sequence: TGCGCCAGCAGCCAAGGGACTAGCGGTGTCGGGGAGACCCAGTACTTC.

This chain joins TRBV12-3 or TRBV12-4 and TRBJ1-5, with D unresolved. This CDR3 has 15 residues. V was cut by 4 bases and J by 0 bases, with 10 bases left in between. As DNA, the CDR3 is TGTGCCAGCAGTTACGGGGTCGGTAGCAATCAGCCCCAGCATTTT. It specifies CASSYGVGSNQPQHF.

In its sample, this clonotype was seen a few times. The chain uses TRBV28 and TRBJ1-2, with TRBD1 identical over 10 bases. J gave up 7 bases and V 2 bases, and 7 bases lay outside the gene matches. Germline V CDR1 and CDR2: MDHEN, SYDVKM. This CDR3 is built from 15 residues. The CDR3 nucleotides are TGTGCCAGCAGTTTACGAGACAGGGGGCGAATTGGCTACACCTTC. Translated, it gives CASSLRDRGRIGYTF.

Notes on this clonotype: One base away lies a much larger clone, so this may be a sequencing read error. The chain recombines TRBV5-1 with TRBJ1-1; possibly TRBD1 for D (6 bases). Per the germline V gene, CDR1 is SGHRS and CDR2 is YFSETQ. Trimming removed 2 bases at V and 3 bases at J, with 11 bases between. The CDR3 has 14 amino acids. As DNA, the CDR3 is TGCGCCAGCAGCTTAATGCCAGGGGACACTGAAGCTTTCTTT. Translation: CASSLMPGDTEAFF. The full variable domain, rest sourced from reference TRBV5-1 and TRBJ1-1, is KAGVTQTPRYLIKTRGQQVTLSCSPISGHRSVSWYQQTPGQGLQFLFEYFSETQRNKGNFPGRFSGRQFSNSRSEMNVSTLELGDSALYLCASSLMPGDTEAFFGQGTRLTVV.

This clonotype was detected once. A much larger clone differs from this one at a single base, so this may be a read error. The V and J genes are TRBV7-2 and TRBJ2-5; D is uncertain. This CDR3 has 13 amino acids. V gave up 4 bases and J gave up 4 bases, with 10 bases separating them. The germline V gene has CDR1 SGHTA and CDR2 FQGNSA. CDR3 bases: TGTGCCAGCAGCTCCCCCCCCCGAGAGACCCAGTACTTC. This translates into CASSSPPRETQYF. The full variable domain, in which reference TRBV7-2 and TRBJ2-5 provide the parts outside the CDR3, is GAGVSQSPSNKVTEKGKDVELRCDPISGHTALYWYRQSLGQGLEFLIYFQGNSAPDKSGLPSDRFSAERTGGSVSTLTIQRTQQEDSAVYLCASSSPPRETQYFGPGTRLLVL.